These T cell receptor beta chains were read from a single sample in a study of T cells in Graves' hyperthyroidism and ophthalmopathy. Using its own MiXCR run on the multiplex PCR reads, TCRdb lists one record per CDR3 protein. The top ten hold 18% of the sample, which has over 550,000 distinct CDR3 sequences, about a sixth seen once. The sample taken for sequencing was blood. These receptors came from a woman aged 18-29 years with Graves' hyperthyroidism. Each CDR3 is given with its conserved first and last residue. The D gene is left open where the match is weak. Clone size appears in some rows only: once, few, many, or a class for an expanded clone.

clone_size d_call j_call v_call cdr3_aa cdr3_nt
NA TRBD2 TRBJ2-7 TRBV7-2 CASSRVSTGGSYEQYF TGTGCCAGCAGCCGGGTTTCGACGGGAGGCTCCTACGAGCAGTACTTC
NA TRBD1 TRBJ2-2 TRBV5-1 CASSLRGQGAKNTGELFF TGCGCCAGCAGTCTGCGCGGGCAGGGGGCAAAGAACACCGGGGAGCTGTTTTTT
many TRBD1 TRBJ2-1 TRBV18 CASSTTGGGEQFF TGTGCCAGCTCAACGACAGGGGGGGGTGAGCAGTTCTTC
few TRBD1 TRBJ2-7 TRBV10-2 CASNDRVGYEQYF TGCGCCAGCAACGACAGGGTGGGTTACGAGCAGTACTTC
NA NA TRBJ1-4 TRBV7-9 CASSLALGVSLDNEKLFF TGTGCCAGCAGCTTAGCGCTTGGGGTTTCGCTAGATAATGAAAAACTGTTTTTT
many NA TRBJ2-7 TRBV20-1 CSASSRRSTYEQYF TGCAGTGCTAGCTCCCGCAGGTCGACCTACGAGCAGTACTTC
few TRBD2 TRBJ2-3 TRBV12-3/TRBV12-4 CASSLDLASGRPDTQYF TGTGCCAGCAGTCTAGACCTAGCTAGCGGGAGACCAGATACGCAGTATTTT
NA NA TRBJ2-4 TRBV4-1 CASSPGPKNIQYF TGCGCCAGCAGCCCAGGACCGAAAAACATTCAGTACTTC
few TRBD1 TRBJ2-5 TRBV4-1 CASSQPDREETQYF TGCGCCAGCAGCCAACCGGACAGGGAAGAGACCCAGTACTTC
NA TRBD1 TRBJ2-7 TRBV4-1 CASSPFQGASYEQYF TGCGCCAGCAGCCCTTTCCAGGGGGCATCGTACGAGCAGTACTTC
many TRBD2 TRBJ2-1 TRBV3-1 CASSFGGTTYNEQFF TGTGCCAGCAGCTTCGGAGGGACTACCTACAATGAGCAGTTCTTC
NA NA TRBJ1-1 TRBV7-2 CASSGRGAMNTEAFF TGTGCCAGCAGCGGCCGCGGGGCTATGAACACTGAAGCTTTCTTT
few NA TRBJ2-2 TRBV20-1 CSARDGYTGELFF TGCAGTGCTAGAGATGGATACACCGGGGAGCTGTTTTTT
many NA TRBJ2-5 TRBV7-6 CASSLATQETQYF TGTGCCAGCAGCTTAGCGACCCAAGAGACCCAGTACTTC
NA NA TRBJ2-7 TRBV18 CASSLGRGAGEQYF TGTGCCAGCTCACTGGGACGGGGGGCCGGGGAGCAGTACTTC
many TRBD1 TRBJ2-7 TRBV6-6 CASSYDRGGYEQYF TGTGCCAGCAGTTACGACAGGGGTGGCTACGAGCAGTACTTC
many TRBD2 TRBJ2-7 TRBV3-1 CASSETGTSEAEQYF TGTGCCAGCAGCGAGACCGGGACTAGCGAAGCCGAGCAGTACTTC
few NA TRBJ2-2 TRBV9 CASSVVVGELFF TGTGCCAGCAGCGTAGTGGTCGGGGAGCTGTTTTTT
many NA TRBJ1-1 TRBV6-1 CASSPADRPRTEAFF TGTGCCAGCAGTCCCGCCGACAGGCCGAGGACTGAAGCTTTCTTT
many NA TRBJ2-3 TRBV6-1 CASSWTWGDTQYF TGTGCCAGCAGCTGGACTTGGGGGGATACGCAGTATTTT
many NA TRBJ2-7 TRBV6-1 CATGISYEQYF TGTGCCACGGGCATTTCTTACGAGCAGTACTTC
NA TRBD2 TRBJ2-2 TRBV6-1 CANPGLADRFYIGELFF TGTGCCAACCCGGGACTAGCGGATAGATTCTACATCGGGGAGCTGTTTTTT
few TRBD1 TRBJ2-2 TRBV4-1 CASSQEGTGVGGELFF TGCGCCAGCAGCCAGGAAGGGACAGGAGTTGGCGGGGAGCTGTTTTTT
few NA TRBJ1-5 TRBV25-1 CASSEGPGSNQPQHF TGTGCCAGCAGTGAGGGGCCAGGGAGCAATCAGCCCCAGCATTTT
many NA TRBJ1-2 TRBV20-1 CSASYPGQGPYGYTF TGCAGTGCCTCTTATCCGGGCCAGGGGCCCTATGGCTACACCTTC
many NA TRBJ2-7 TRBV20-1 CSASGTSYEQYF TGCAGTGCTAGCGGCACGTCCTACGAGCAGTACTTC
NA NA TRBJ2-7 TRBV3-1 CASSYRVGAYEQYF TGTGCCAGCAGCTACAGGGTAGGGGCCTACGAGCAGTACTTC
few NA TRBJ1-5 TRBV5-1 CASSLEGREYQPQHF TGCGCCAGCAGCTTGGAAGGCAGGGAGTACCAGCCCCAGCATTTT
NA TRBD1 TRBJ2-7 TRBV20-1 CSAREVRGKTYEQYF TGCAGTGCTAGAGAGGTCAGGGGGAAGACCTACGAGCAGTACTTC
many NA TRBJ2-1 TRBV6-6 CASSYTGSSYNEQFF TGTGCCAGCAGTTACACAGGAAGCTCCTACAATGAGCAGTTCTTC
few NA TRBJ2-7 TRBV10-3 CAIRADTRGGAYGQYF TGTGCCATCAGAGCAGATACCAGAGGGGGGGCCTACGGGCAGTACTTC
NA TRBD2 TRBJ2-1 TRBV5-1 CASSSYRLAGDEQSF TGCGCCAGCAGCTCTTACCGTCTAGCGGGAGATGAGCAGTCCTTC
many TRBD1 TRBJ1-5 TRBV6-1 CASSNGDSPNQPQHF TGTGCCAGCAGTAACGGGGACAGTCCTAATCAGCCCCAGCATTTT
many TRBD2 TRBJ2-3 TRBV25-1 CASSDSKSGGPLADTQYF TGTGCCAGCAGTGACAGTAAGAGCGGGGGGCCGTTGGCAGATACGCAGTATTTT
few NA TRBJ1-3 TRBV12-3/TRBV12-4 CASSLSRRWGNTIYF TGTGCCAGCAGTTTGAGTCGTCGTTGGGGAAACACCATATATTTT
NA NA TRBJ2-2 TRBV11-3 CASSLDLLLTDTANTGELFF TGTGCCAGCAGCTTAGATCTACTTTTAACGGACACCGCGAACACCGGGGAGCTGTTTTTT
many TRBD1 TRBJ2-7 TRBV7-9 CASSAGTDYEQYF TGTGCCAGCAGCGCAGGGACAGACTACGAGCAGTACTTC
few TRBD1 TRBJ2-6 TRBV24-1 CATSDPARQGPGANVLTF TGTGCCACCAGTGATCCGGCCCGACAGGGTCCTGGGGCCAACGTCCTGACTTTC
NA NA TRBJ2-7 TRBV19 CASSIGEDIYEQYF TGTGCCAGTAGTATAGGGGAGGACATATACGAGCAGTACTTC
many TRBD2 TRBJ2-1 TRBV7-2 CASSQPGTSGRNEQFF TGTGCCAGCAGCCAGCCCGGGACTAGCGGGAGAAATGAGCAGTTCTTC